Listed below are T cell receptor beta chains from one sample, sequenced in a study of T-cell memory formation after mild COVID-19. Using its own MiXCR run on the 5' RACE reads, TCRdb lists one record per CDR3 protein. The sample lists 450,000 to 700,000 distinct CDR3 sequences, approximately 18% occurring once. The sequenced sample consisted of PBMCs or a T cell subset sorted from them (not recorded which). These receptors all stem from an adult woman who had mild COVID-19 (a few samples of this study predate the infection). Cell type and time point are not known. The CDR3 runs from the conserved cysteine through the conserved F or W. A D gene is named only where the DNA matches it firmly. A row's size may be missing; if present it is once, few, many or a size class.

TRBJ2-1	TRBV4-3	NA	few	CASSQEGITSIDEQFF	TGCGCCAGCAGCCAAGAAGGCATAACTAGCATCGATGAGCAGTTCTTC
TRBJ2-3	TRBV18	NA	few	CASSRPADTQYF	TGTGCCAGCTCACGGCCCGCAGATACGCAGTATTTT
TRBJ2-6	TRBV7-6	NA	few	CASSSGPLSGANVLTF	TGTGCCAGCAGCTCAGGACCGTTATCTGGGGCCAACGTCCTGACTTTC
TRBJ2-5	TRBV18	TRBD1	few	CASSHGQGTRFLVETQYF	TGTGCCAGCTCCCACGGACAGGGCACCCGCTTTCTAGTAGAGACCCAGTACTTC
TRBJ2-3	TRBV3-1	TRBD1	few	CASSQDWGQITDTQYF	TGTGCCAGCAGCCAAGACTGGGGACAGATCACAGATACGCAGTATTTT
TRBJ2-1	TRBV6-2/TRBV6-3	NA	NA	CASSSKPIQRSYNEQFF	TGTGCCAGCAGTTCCAAGCCAATTCAACGGTCCTACAATGAGCAGTTCTTC
TRBJ2-7	TRBV20-1	NA	NA	CSARRPGGYEQYF	TGCAGTGCTAGACGCCCGGGTGGTTACGAGCAGTACTTC
TRBJ2-7	TRBV30	NA	NA	CAWRRHNEQYF	TGTGCCTGGAGGAGACATAACGAGCAGTACTTC
TRBJ2-2	TRBV7-8	TRBD2	once	CASSPRTSGRGVTGELFF	TGTGCCAGCAGCCCCCGGACTAGCGGGAGGGGGGTCACCGGGGAGCTGTTTTTT
TRBJ2-1	TRBV5-1	TRBD2	NA	CASSGSGGEVYEQFF	TGCGCCAGCAGCGGAAGCGGGGGGGAGGTTTATGAGCAGTTCTTC
TRBJ2-7	TRBV7-2	NA	many	CASSLEVGTSTYEQYF	TGTGCCAGCAGCTTAGAGGTCGGGACTTCGACCTACGAGCAGTACTTC
TRBJ2-5	TRBV6-5	NA	NA	CASSYSRDWGQETQYF	TGTGCCAGCAGTTACTCCCGGGATTGGGGCCAAGAGACCCAGTACTTC
TRBJ2-1	TRBV11-3	NA	NA	CASSLVGRGSSNEQFF	TGTGCCAGCAGCTTAGTGGGTCGGGGGTCTAGCAATGAGCAGTTCTTC
TRBJ2-2	TRBV24-1	TRBD1	many	CATRGTVSTGELFF	TGTGCCACCAGGGGGACAGTTTCCACCGGGGAGCTGTTTTTT